The clone carrying this TCR beta chain was seen at least ten times. This record comes from a study of neurological immune-mediated disorders. Germline V gives CDR1 MNHNY, CDR2 SVGAGI (reference sequence). The V end was cut by 10 bases, the J end by 7 bases, with 20 bases between. CDR3 size: 14 residues. Over 160 million TCR-beta sequences from 15-18 subjects were obtained in each sequencing run. Using its own MiXCR run on the 5' RACE reads, TCRdb lists one record per CDR3 protein. Here the sample spans about 24,000 distinct CDR3 sequences, around an eighth being singletons. Source material was 2 million unsorted PBMCs, stored at -80 °C in RNAlater.

The chain combines TRBV6-6 with TRBJ2-1, with D maybe TRBD2 (7 bases). Sequencing was done on a sample of PBMCs. The TCR originated in a woman aged 40 to 50 with HTLV-1-associated myelopathy (HAM/TSP). The CDR3 loop reads CATSKGGPGNEQFF. The DNA for the CDR3 is TGTGCCACCTCTAAGGGGGGGCCGGGGAATGAGCAGTTCTTC.